This is a list of T cell receptor beta chains from one sample in a study of blood T cell repertoires in COVID-19. Sequenced by immunoSEQ multiplex PCR; TCRdb stores in-frame clones only, minus some. Of some 250,000 clones listed, around 87% were seen once; the top ten hold roughly 5%. The specimen was peripheral blood. Receptor source: a woman between 55 and 75 years old with COVID-19, enrolled during active disease. Each CDR3 is given with its conserved first and last residue. Each record gives: J gene, V gene, CDR3 protein.

TRBJ1-2	TRBV28	CASSPEAGQGHYGYTF
TRBJ2-7	TRBV7-6	CASSPGRRAGHYEQYF
TRBJ1-5	TRBV18	CASSHRGTGGPDQPQHF
TRBJ2-1	TRBV11-3	CASSMLSGSSGNEQFF
TRBJ2-7	TRBV5-1	CASSLSGSVYEQYF
TRBJ1-1	TRBV6-5	CASGHHRENTEAFF
TRBJ1-2	TRBV4-1	CASSRILGPINYGYTF
TRBJ1-1	TRBV11-1	CASSLGGIWRNTEAFF
TRBJ2-2	TRBV5-1	CASRVAVNTGELFF
TRBJ2-2	TRBV29-1	CSVVPGRKDTGELFF
TRBJ1-4	TRBV15	CATSRKDRVSEKLFF
TRBJ2-1	TRBV7-2	CASSITRTTHNEQFF
TRBJ1-2	TRBV25-1	CASSGGQLYGYTF
TRBJ1-1	TRBV6-2/TRBV6-3	CASSYLGRDTEAFF
TRBJ1-2	TRBV5-4	CASSLDRGQNYGYTF
TRBJ1-1	TRBV27	CASSSWTASNTEAFF
TRBJ2-7	TRBV19	CASSTTNPTSGPSYEQYF
TRBJ2-5	TRBV5-1	CASSYGSAEETQYF
TRBJ2-1	TRBV6-6	CASSYSDGVVGNEQFF
TRBJ1-1	TRBV6-4	CASKTDRANTEAFF
TRBJ1-3	TRBV6-5	CASSYSSEVGNTIYF
TRBJ2-1	TRBV6-2/TRBV6-3	CASSYSKTNEQFF
TRBJ1-5	TRBV28	CASTGVGPINQPQHF
TRBJ2-1	TRBV24-1	CATSDGPLGGTYNEQFF
TRBJ1-1	TRBV27	CASSPLTGIGALTEAFF
TRBJ2-3	TRBV10-3	CATRTSGRAADTQYF
TRBJ2-1	TRBV5-1	CASSPDQGLAGASEQFF
TRBJ1-2	TRBV3-1/TRBV3-2	CASSLGQNYGYTF
TRBJ1-5	TRBV30	CAWSGDRGFDQPQHF
TRBJ2-1	TRBV23-1	CASSLMGQTYNEQFF
TRBJ2-7	TRBV7-6	CASSQGAGGIQQYF
TRBJ2-7	TRBV9	CASSVGPGMIAGGEQYF
TRBJ2-7	TRBV27	CASSFGGTGSYEQYF
TRBJ1-6	TRBV5-6	CASSGGNSPLHF
TRBJ1-1	TRBV19	CASSIGGRAGTEAFF
TRBJ2-6	TRBV27	CASSLLGRTTGANVLTF
TRBJ1-6	TRBV5-5	CASSRDLGRVVSPLHF
TRBJ1-4	TRBV3-1/TRBV3-2	CASSQSETGDNEKLFF
TRBJ1-5	TRBV24-1	CATSVTGPNQPQHF
TRBJ2-7	TRBV5-1	CASSADRGRIYEQYF
TRBJ1-2	TRBV27	CASGGTGRIYGYTF
TRBJ2-1	TRBV4-2	CASSQVVPSGRFDEQFF
TRBJ2-1	TRBV3-1/TRBV3-2	CASSLGTGTYNEQFF
TRBJ1-1	TRBV10-1	CASSKGQGGAFF
TRBJ2-5	TRBV19	CASSLNFQETQYF
TRBJ2-1	TRBV29-1	CSVVPMSGGYNEQFF
TRBJ1-2	TRBV7-2	CASSFSHHLRDLRNYGYTF
TRBJ2-3	TRBV6-2/TRBV6-3	CASSKSYRDTQYF
TRBJ2-2	TRBV2	CASGGQGSRDTGELFF
TRBJ2-7	TRBV27	CASSLFQGYGEQYF